Following are 28 T cell receptor beta chains from one sample sequenced in a study of shared clonotypes between healthy human individuals. Sequenced by immunoSEQ multiplex PCR; TCRdb stores in-frame clones only, minus some. The sample lists about 1.5 million clones, 95% to 99% occurring once. Sequencing was performed on naive CD4+ T cells sorted from blood. Noted subset: CD45RA+ positively selected. These receptors were obtained from a man aged 25 to 45 in good health.

The rearrangement links TRBV6-5 to TRBJ1-2, with TRBD1 as a possible D gene (5 bases). V was trimmed by 2 bases and J by 2 bases, leaving 6 bases between them. The CDR3 has 13 residues. CDR1 MNHEY and CDR2 SVGAGI come from the germline V gene. The CDR3 DNA reads as TGTGCCAGCAGTTACGAGGGGAACTATGGCTACACCTTC. It codes for CASSYEGNYGYTF.

The gene calls are TRBV28 and TRBJ2-7; no firm D call. This CDR3 has 12 residues. Trimming removed 3 bases at V and 6 bases at J, with 9 bases between. From germline, CDR1 is MDHEN and CDR2 SYDVKM. CDR3 amino acids: CASSFSSLEQYF. As DNA, the CDR3 is TGTGCCAGCAGTTTTAGTAGCCTCGAGCAGTACTTC. Combining the CDR3 with reference TRBV28 and TRBJ2-7 gives the whole variable domain DVKVTQSSRYLVKRTGEKVFLECVQDMDHENMFWYRQDPGLGLRLIYFSYDVKMKEKGDIPEGYSVSREKKERFSLILESASTNQTSMYLCASSFSSLEQYFGPGTRLTVT.

This clone was seen a single time. The chain couples TRBV5-5 to TRBJ2-1, with 11 bases fitting TRBD2. The trim removed 4 bases at V and 2 bases at J, leaving 5 bases unmatched. The CDR3 is 16 amino acids. CDR1 is SGHKS, CDR2 YYEKEE, per germline (reference sequence). CDR3 sequence reads: CASSIGLAGTYNEQFF. DNA of the CDR3: TGTGCCAGCAGCATAGGACTAGCGGGCACCTACAATGAGCAGTTCTTC. Full variable domain (rest looked up from reference TRBV5-5 and TRBJ2-1): DAGVTQSPTHLIKTRGQQVTLRCSPISGHKSVSWYQQVLGQGPQFIFQYYEKEERGRGNFPDRFSARQFPNYSSELNVNALLLGDSALYLCASSIGLAGTYNEQFFGPGTRLTVL.

This clone was found once. J is TRBJ2-2 and V is TRBV5-4; D gene uncertain. The germline V gene has CDR1 SGHNT and CDR2 YYREEE (reference sequence). The CDR3 sequence is 13 residues long. V lost 4 bases, J lost 4 bases, and 8 bases lay in between. Written as DNA, the CDR3 is TGTGCCAGCAGCCCCGACCCCACCGGGGAGCTGTTTTTT. This encodes CASSPDPTGELFF.

The chain carries TRBV19 and TRBJ2-7, with 7 nucleotides matching TRBD1. Germline assignment: CDR1 LNHDA and CDR2 SQIVND (reference sequence). Germline trimming cut 2 bases from V and 5 bases from J; bases unmatched to any gene: 6. The CDR3 spans 14 residues. The CDR3 reads CASSIRQGVDEQYF. The CDR3 nucleotides read TGTGCCAGTAGTATACGGCAGGGGGTCGACGAGCAGTACTTC.

This clone was seen a single time. This chain joins TRBV10-3 and TRBJ2-3, with 15 bases lining up with TRBD2. The length of the CDR3 is 16 residues. Trimming at V came to 4 bases and at J to 5 bases, leaving 4 bases not matched to a gene. Germline-derived CDR1 and CDR2 are ENHRY and SYGVKD. The CDR3 DNA reads TGTGCCATCAGTGGGACTAGCGGGAGGGCCCTAGATACGCAGTATTTT. Translating gives CAISGTSGRALDTQYF.

This clone was seen only once. The genes are TRBV2 and TRBJ2-1; D not resolved. Trimming removed 7 bases at V and 5 bases at J, with 12 bases between. The length of the CDR3 is 13 residues. Germline assignment: CDR1 SNHLY and CDR2 FYNNEI. The CDR3 region has the DNA TGTGCCAGCATGACGAACGCTGACAATGAGCAGTTCTTC. Translation: CASMTNADNEQFF.

This clone has a single count. The genes are TRBV6-1 and TRBJ2-3; 10 bases are shared with TRBD1. J lost 5 bases, V lost 1 base, and 9 bases had no gene match. Germline CDR1 and CDR2: MNHNS and SASEGT. The CDR3 length is 17 residues. As DNA, the CDR3 is TGTGCCAGCAGTGAAGGACAGGGGGCCTGGTTGGGAGATACGCAGTATTTT. Residues: CASSEGQGAWLGDTQYF.

The gene calls are TRBV5-4 and TRBJ2-1; TRBD2 matches 11 bases. Germline trimming cut 3 bases from V and 3 bases from J; bases unmatched to any gene: 11. This CDR3 has 18 residues. The germline CDR1 and CDR2 sequences are SGHNT and YYREEE (reference sequence). The CDR3 nucleotides are TGTGCCAGCAGCTCTAAACTAGCGGGAGTAAGCCTCTACAATGAGCAGTTCTTC. Amino acids: CASSSKLAGVSLYNEQFF.

The chain employs TRBV21-1 and TRBJ2-4. TRBV21-1 is tagged as a pseudogene. The CDR3 covers 14 residues. The CDR3 DNA reads TGTGCCAGCAGCAAGGCGGGACACAAGGTCATTCAGTACTTC. It yields the protein CASSKAGHKVIQYF.

V usage is TRBV9 and J usage is TRBJ2-7, with 9 bases identical to TRBD2. Germline V CDR1 and CDR2: SGDLS, YYNGEE. Trimming cost V 4 bases and J 6 bases; bases outside gene matches: 20. The CDR3 runs to 18 residues. CDR3 region: CASSPGGAGGLRVGEQYF. CDR3 bases: TGTGCCAGCAGCCCCGGGGGGGCGGGAGGGCTTCGTGTGGGCGAGCAGTACTTC.

This sequence joins TRBV5-1 and TRBJ2-5; D may be TRBD2 (6 bases). Deletions cut 6 bases from V and 5 bases from J, with 23 bases between. This CDR3 has 16 residues. Germline V CDR1 and CDR2: SGHRS, YFSETQ. In DNA, the CDR3 is TGCGCCAGCACCGAAACTAGCTCTACCCCAGGGGAGACCCAGTACTTC. Its translation: CASTETSSTPGETQYF. Combining the CDR3 with reference TRBV5-1 and TRBJ2-5 gives the whole variable domain KAGVTQTPRYLIKTRGQQVTLSCSPISGHRSVSWYQQTPGQGLQFLFEYFSETQRNKGNFPGRFSGRQFSNSRSEMNVSTLELGDSALYLCASTETSSTPGETQYFGPGTRLLVL.

The V gene is TRBV4-1, the J gene TRBJ1-2; D gene uncertain. Trimming took off 1 base at V and 5 bases at J, with 5 bases between the two ends. The CDR3 has 12 residues. Germline lookup yields CDR1 MGHRA and CDR2 YSYEKL. CDR3 region: CASSQAGYGYTF. The CDR3 DNA follows: TGCGCCAGCAGCCAAGCCGGGTATGGCTACACCTTC.

The CDR3 spells CASSLMGTVEAFF. CDR3 DNA sequence: TGTGCCAGCAGCTTAATGGGGACAGTCGAAGCTTTCTTT. The chain recombines TRBV7-2 with TRBJ1-1, with 7 nucleotides matching TRBD1. Germline CDR1 SGHTA, CDR2 FQGNSA. The V gene end was trimmed by 2 bases and the J gene end by 8 bases; junction bases not matched to a gene: 5. The CDR3 sequence is 13 residues long.

The rearrangement uses TRBV10-1 and TRBJ2-2; TRBD2 matches 11 bases. CDR3 length equals 17 residues. The trim removed 4 bases at V and 9 bases at J, leaving 13 bases unmatched. In germline, CDR1 is WNHNN, CDR2 SYGVQD (reference sequence). The CDR3 here is CASSVTSGSFGGRELFF. The CDR3 DNA is TGCGCCAGCAGTGTCACTAGCGGGAGCTTCGGAGGGCGGGAGCTGTTTTTT.

The chain joins TRBV29-1 to TRBJ2-5; D is perhaps TRBD1 (6 bases). CDR1 SQVTM and CDR2 ANQGSEA come from the germline V gene. Deletions cut 4 bases from V and 7 bases from J, with 16 bases between. The CDR3 runs to 13 residues. The CDR3: CSVARTEALTQYF. The CDR3 DNA reads as TGCAGCGTTGCAAGGACAGAGGCTCTGACCCAGTACTTC. Variable domain in full (rest from reference TRBV29-1 and TRBJ2-5): SAVISQKPSRDICQRGTSLTIQCQVDSQVTMMFWYRQQPGQSLTLIATANQGSEATYESGFVIDKFPISRPNLTFSTLTVSNMSPEDSSIYLCSVARTEALTQYFGPGTRLLVL.

The gene calls are TRBV6-5 and TRBJ2-7; 9 positions agree with TRBD2. J lost 4 bases, V lost 0 bases, and 7 bases had no gene match. CDR1 and CDR2 (germline): MNHEY, SVGAGI. The CDR3 runs to 16 residues. The CDR3 sequence: CASSYSRGSGRYEQYF. The CDR3 nucleotides are TGTGCCAGCAGTTACTCTCGTGGTAGCGGGAGATACGAGCAGTACTTC.

About this clone: Compared with germline, one end of the junction differs, possibly owing to a read error. Other DNA sequences within the sample encode an identical CDR3. V is TRBV9 and J is TRBJ2-7; possibly TRBD1 for D (6 bases). CDR3 length equals 12 residues. Germline lookup yields CDR1 SGDLS and CDR2 YYNGEE. CDR3 protein: CASSKTGYEQYF. CDR3 in DNA: TGTGCCAGCAGCAAGACAGGCTACGAGCAGTACTTT. The complete variable domain, with remaining parts taken from reference TRBV9 and TRBJ2-7, reads DSGVTQTPKHLITATGQRVTLRCSPRSGDLSVYWYQQSLDQGLQFLIQYYNGEERAKGNILERFSAQQFPDLHSELNLSSLELGDSALYFCASSKTGYEQYFGPGTRLTVT.

The gene calls are TRBV19 and TRBJ1-4; unclear D gene. CDR1 is LNHDA and CDR2 is SQIVND in the germline V gene (reference sequence). The CDR3 sequence is 14 residues long. V gave up 6 bases and J gave up 0 bases, with 8 bases separating them. The CDR3 region has the DNA TGTGCCAGTAGACTAACTGCAACTAATGAAAAACTGTTTTTT. Protein product: CASRLTATNEKLFF.

The genes are TRBV9 and TRBJ2-1; either TRBD1 or TRBD2 may fit D (5 bases each). Germline V gene lookup returns CDR1 SGDLS and CDR2 YYNGEE. Deletions cut 2 bases from V and 8 bases from J, with 20 bases between. The CDR3 is 16 residues long. The CDR3 protein is CASSVSRDAISYEQFF. In nucleotides, the CDR3 is TGTGCCAGCAGCGTTTCCCGGGACGCCATTAGTTATGAGCAGTTCTTC. Full variable domain (remainder filled in from reference TRBV9 and TRBJ2-1): DSGVTQTPKHLITATGQRVTLRCSPRSGDLSVYWYQQSLDQGLQFLIQYYNGEERAKGNILERFSAQQFPDLHSELNLSSLELGDSALYFCASSVSRDAISYEQFFGPGTRLTVL.

V and J are TRBV29-1 and TRBJ2-5; 13 nucleotides align to TRBD2. CDR1 and CDR2 from the germline V gene are SQVTM and ANQGSEA. CDR3 length equals 12 residues. CDR3 in amino acids: CSTSGGEETQYF. Here the CDR3 DNA reads TGCAGTACTAGCGGGGGGGAAGAGACCCAGTACTTC.

This chain uses TRBV9 with TRBJ1-1; TRBD1 is a possible D gene (5 bases). CDR1 is SGDLS and CDR2 is YYNGEE in the germline V gene. V gave up 0 bases and J gave up 4 bases, with 13 bases separating them. This CDR3 is built from 15 residues. As DNA, the CDR3 is TGTGCCAGCAGCGTAGAGGGGAGGTATGGCACTGAAGCTTTCTTT. This codes for CASSVEGRYGTEAFF.

This sequence joins TRBV6-6 and TRBJ2-5, with 7 bases identical to TRBD1. CDR3 size: 15 residues. The germline gives CDR1 MNHNY, CDR2 SVGAGI (reference sequence). V trimming: 5 bases; J trimming: 5 bases; junction bases outside the gene matches: 11. The CDR3 reads CASSTRQGRKETQYF. DNA of the CDR3: TGTGCCAGCAGTACCCGACAGGGTAGAAAGGAGACCCAGTACTTC.

The CDR3 reads CASSQAVGAHPGNTIYF. Here the CDR3 DNA reads TGCGCCAGCAGCCAAGCTGTCGGGGCCCATCCTGGAAACACCATATATTTT. The rearrangement links TRBV4-1 to TRBJ1-3, with a possible D match to TRBD1 (5 bases). Per germline, CDR1 MGHRA and CDR2 YSYEKL. CDR3 length: 17 residues. V lost 1 base to trimming and J lost 2 bases, with 15 bases between them.

The J gene is TRBJ2-3, the V gene TRBV9; 8 positions match TRBD2. The ends lost 1 base at V and 6 bases at J; junction bases unmatched: 7. CDR1 is SGDLS, CDR2 YYNGEE, per germline. CDR3 length: 15 residues. The DNA of the CDR3 is TGTGCCAGCAGCGTATACTTAGCGGGAAGGGATACGCAGTATTTT. It translates to CASSVYLAGRDTQYF.

This clone was found once. The chain links TRBV9 to TRBJ2-5, with TRBD2 matching 12 bases. CDR1 is SGDLS, CDR2 YYNGEE, per germline. The CDR3 runs 17 residues. V lost 0 bases, J lost 0 bases, and 3 bases stayed unmatched. CDR3 protein: CASSVGLAGGDQETQYF. CDR3 in DNA: TGTGCCAGCAGCGTAGGCCTAGCGGGAGGGGACCAAGAGACCCAGTACTTC.

CDR3 sequence reads: CASSSDPGGLAFF. The CDR3 DNA sequence: TGCGCCAGCAGCTCGGACCCTGGGGGGTTAGCTTTCTTT. This sequence joins TRBV5-1 and TRBJ1-1; D perhaps matches TRBD1 (5 bases). The V and J ends lost 3 bases and 10 bases respectively, with 16 bases between them. Germline V lookup: CDR1 SGHRS, CDR2 YFSETQ. The CDR3 is made up of 13 amino acids.

J is TRBJ2-1 and V is TRBV11-2; 11 bases fit TRBD2. Unmatched junction bases numbered 13, after V lost 5 bases and J lost 1 base. Germline values: CDR1 SGHAT, CDR2 FQNNGV. The CDR3 is made up of 19 amino acids. The chain's CDR3 is CASSPGTSGFPRSYNEQFF. CDR3 in DNA: TGTGCCAGCAGCCCCGGGACTAGCGGATTCCCCCGATCCTACAATGAGCAGTTCTTC.